Reported below is one TCR beta chain. Its antigen is as yet unknown. Profiled with immunoSEQ multiplex PCR; TCRdb holds only in-frame clones, not every one. The table lists about 84,000 clones, around 90% of them singletons. The V and J ends lost 4 bases and 0 bases, in that order; junction bases with no gene match: 8. The length of the CDR3 is 16 residues. Germline assignment: CDR1 SGHRS and CDR2 YFSETQ. These data originate in a study of cytomegalovirus exposure and HLA in healthy donors. Findings and limits, study-wide: Rare TCR sequences predominated, though certain public TCRs were found in many donors. Cytomegalovirus association was assigned to about 150 TCR beta chains.

This sequence joins TRBV5-1 and TRBJ1-1, with 8 bases identical to TRBD1. The clonotype originates from a man younger than 40 in good health and CMV-seronegative. Material for sequencing was PBMCs. This CDR3 reads CASSATGGVMNTEAFF. CDR3 DNA sequence: TGCGCCAGCAGCGCCACAGGGGGTGTTATGAACACTGAAGCTTTCTTT.